The 5 T cell receptor beta chains below all came from one sample that was sequenced in a study of Graves' ophthalmopathy and Graves' hyperthyroidism. TCR beta CDR3 amplification used RNA transcripts. HTBI primers served in a first-round RT-PCR, which a second-round multiplex PCR followed. One entry per CDR3 protein, called by TCRdb with MiXCR from the multiplex PCR reads. The sample lists about 550,000 distinct CDR3 sequences, about two fifths seen once, with 3.5% to 4.5% in the top ten. The source material was peripheral blood or thyroid tissue (not recorded which). All receptors derive from an adult man with Graves' hyperthyroidism.

This clonotype was picked up many times. This chain links TRBV29-1 with TRBJ1-2, with a possible D match to TRBD1 (6 bases). Trimming took off 0 bases at V and 2 bases at J, with 13 bases between the two ends. Germline CDR1 is SQVTM and CDR2 is ANQGSEA. The CDR3 loop spans 15 amino acids. CDR3 sequence: CSVEDSGGQNYGYTF. The CDR3, as DNA: TGCAGCGTTGAAGATTCGGGGGGGCAGAACTATGGCTACACCTTC.

The gene calls are TRBV28 and TRBJ2-5, with D hard to call. The CDR3 runs 15 residues. Germline lookup yields CDR1 MDHEN and CDR2 SYDVKM. The V end lost 7 bases, the J end lost 0 bases, and 15 bases lay between the germline ends. The CDR3 bases are TGTGCCAGCATTCCTGTCGGAATCCACCAAGAGACCCAGTACTTC. Translating it yields CASIPVGIHQETQYF.

This clonotype was observed at least ten times. V is TRBV6-5 and J is TRBJ2-5, with D perhaps assigned TRBD1 or TRBD2 (6 bases each). Trimming took 8 bases from V and 2 from J, leaving 15 bases between them. Germline-derived CDR1 and CDR2 are MNHEY and SVGAGI. The CDR3 totals 14 residues. The CDR3, as DNA: TGTGCCAGCTCTTCGGGGGCGAGGCAAGAGACCCAGTACTTC. Translated: CASSSGARQETQYF.

The gene calls are TRBV19 and TRBJ1-1, with a weak D call TRBD1 (6 bases). Germline V gene lookup returns CDR1 LNHDA and CDR2 SQIVND (reference sequence). This CDR3 has 13 amino acids. V was pared by 7 bases and J by 2 bases, with 11 bases between. The CDR3 sequence: CASTWGLNTEAFF. DNA of the CDR3: TGTGCCAGTACGTGGGGGCTTAACACTGAAGCTTTCTTT.

V usage is TRBV10-3 and J usage is TRBJ1-5; TRBD1 might be the D (6 bases). Germline CDR1 ENHRY, CDR2 SYGVKD. Trimming stripped 7 bases from V and 11 bases from J, with 18 bases between. The CDR3 runs to 13 residues. CDR3 loop: CAINNRARETQHF. In DNA form, the CDR3 reads TGTGCCATCAACAACAGGGCCAGGGAGACCCAGCATTTT.